Below are 12 T cell receptor beta chains sequenced from a single sample in a study of shared clonotypes between healthy human individuals. Profiling relied on immunoSEQ multiplex PCR, and the TCRdb table lists in-frame clones only, not all of them. The data hold roughly 2.2 million clones, with 90% to 95% observed a single time. The source material was naive CD4+ T cells from PBMCs. As to subset: CD45RA+ positively selected. Receptor source: a man aged 18 to 30 in good health. Some clones in this sample may be carry-over from other donors' samples.

The table lists this clone with a count of one. The gene calls are TRBV6-5 and TRBJ2-7; 7 bases map to TRBD2. CDR1 and CDR2 (germline): MNHEY, SVGAGI. The CDR3 is 13 residues long. V dropped 5 bases and J dropped 4; count of bases not matched to a gene: 5. The chain's CDR3 is CASSPWGGYEQYF. CDR3 DNA: TGTGCCAGCAGTCCCTGGGGGGGATACGAGCAGTACTTC.

The rearrangement uses TRBV5-4 and TRBJ1-1, with a weak D call TRBD1 (6 bases). The CDR3 has 19 residues. From germline, CDR1 is SGHNT and CDR2 YYREEE (reference sequence). The V gene lost 0 bases and the J gene lost 4 bases, with 25 bases spanning the gap. CDR3 nucleotides: TGTGCCAGCAGCTTGGGGCCAGGGGAAGGTTTTAGGAGGGGCACTGAAGCTTTCTTT. Its protein product is CASSLGPGEGFRRGTEAFF.

The CDR3 nucleotides read TGTGCCAGCAGTTACCCGGCGGGAGGGTACACCGGGGAGCTGTTTTTT. It encodes CASSYPAGGYTGELFF. The chain recombines TRBV6-6 with TRBJ2-2, with 9 bases that match TRBD2. CDR1 MNHNY and CDR2 SVGAGI come from the germline V gene (reference sequence). Losses at the gene ends were 2 bases for V and 3 bases for J; bases not matched to a gene: 4. The CDR3 is 16 amino acids.

V usage is TRBV6-4 and J usage is TRBJ2-7; TRBD2 might be the D (6 bases). Trimming took off 2 bases at V and 6 bases at J, with 17 bases between the two ends. Germline V gives CDR1 MRHNA, CDR2 SNTAGT. CDR3 length equals 15 residues. CDR3 bases: TGTGCCAGCAGTGACCTCGGGAGTCCCCTGGCCGAGCAGTACTTC. Protein sequence: CASSDLGSPLAEQYF.

This sequence joins TRBV4-3 and TRBJ2-1; D might be TRBD2 (5 bases). CDR1 is LGHNA, CDR2 YSLEER, per germline. The V end lost 0 bases, the J end lost 3 bases, and 12 bases lay between the germline ends. CDR3 length: 16 residues. CDR3 sequence (DNA): TGCGCCAGCAGCCAAGAGGGGTCCGACTACTACAATGAGCAGTTCTTC. This translates into CASSQEGSDYYNEQFF.

The gene calls are TRBV6-1 and TRBJ2-7; TRBD1 aligns across 8 bases. This CDR3 has 13 amino acids. Germline trimming cut 8 bases from V and 5 bases from J; bases unmatched to any gene: 8. The germline V gene has CDR1 MNHNS and CDR2 SASEGT. CDR3 bases: TGTGCCAGCCATCGGACAGGGAGGAACGAGCAGTACTTC. This gives the protein CASHRTGRNEQYF.

This chain uses TRBV28 with TRBJ1-1, with no clear D. Germline loops: CDR1 MDHEN, CDR2 SYDVKM. With 6 bases removed from V and 7 bases from J, the gap between germline ends came to 9 bases. This CDR3 spans 11 amino acids. This CDR3 reads CASRGWGEAFF. CDR3 nucleotide sequence: TGTGCCAGCAGGGGGTGGGGTGAAGCTTTCTTT. Variable domain in full (rest from reference TRBV28 and TRBJ1-1): DVKVTQSSRYLVKRTGEKVFLECVQDMDHENMFWYRQDPGLGLRLIYFSYDVKMKEKGDIPEGYSVSREKKERFSLILESASTNQTSMYLCASRGWGEAFFGQGTRLTVV.

The V and J genes are TRBV27 and TRBJ1-2; the D gene is possibly TRBD1 (6 bases). The V gene's germline CDR1 is MNHEY and CDR2 SMNVEV (reference sequence). This CDR3 comprises 13 residues. V was pared by 5 bases and J by 5 bases, with 12 bases between. The CDR3 is CASSRTDDYGYTF. In DNA form, the CDR3 reads TGTGCCAGCAGTCGGACAGACGATTATGGCTACACCTTC.

The chain has TRBV18 and TRBJ2-7, with TRBD2 as a possible D gene (6 bases). The CDR3 is 16 amino acids. Trimming removed 0 bases at V and 5 bases at J, with 17 bases between. CDR1 is KGHSH, CDR2 LQKENI, per germline. CDR3 region: CASSPPTSPGRNEQYF. The CDR3 DNA follows: TGTGCCAGCTCACCACCCACGTCGCCAGGGAGGAACGAGCAGTACTTC.

The chain is built from TRBV18 and TRBJ2-5; 7 bases are shared with TRBD1. The CDR3 consists of 15 residues. V lost 0 bases and J lost 4; bases outside the gene matches: 5. Germline-derived CDR1 and CDR2 are KGHSH and LQKENI. The CDR3 loop reads CASSPPQGVTETQYF. Here the CDR3 DNA reads TGTGCCAGCTCACCACCGCAGGGGGTCACAGAGACCCAGTACTTC. The whole variable domain, filled in from reference TRBV18 and TRBJ2-5, reads NAGVMQNPRHLVRRRGQEARLRCSPMKGHSHVYWYRQLPEEGLKFMVYLQKENIIDESGMPKERFSAEFPKEGPSILRIQQVVRGDSAAYFCASSPPQGVTETQYFGPGTRLLVL.

V is TRBV9 and J is TRBJ2-2; D remains unclear. Germline CDR1 SGDLS, CDR2 YYNGEE. CDR3 length equals 13 residues. V lost 0 bases and J lost 6, with 6 bases in between. This CDR3 reads CASSVGRAGELFF. In nucleotides, the CDR3 is TGTGCCAGCAGCGTAGGCCGGGCCGGGGAGCTGTTTTTT.

For the CDR3, the DNA is TGTGCCAGCACCGGGTTCGAGGGCGTCGGGAATGAGCAGTTCTTC. Protein sequence: CASTGFEGVGNEQFF. The chain links TRBV11-2 to TRBJ2-1, with D maybe TRBD2 (5 bases). CDR3 length equals 15 residues. V lost 7 bases and J 7 bases, leaving 20 bases between the germline ends. Germline CDR1 SGHAT, CDR2 FQNNGV.